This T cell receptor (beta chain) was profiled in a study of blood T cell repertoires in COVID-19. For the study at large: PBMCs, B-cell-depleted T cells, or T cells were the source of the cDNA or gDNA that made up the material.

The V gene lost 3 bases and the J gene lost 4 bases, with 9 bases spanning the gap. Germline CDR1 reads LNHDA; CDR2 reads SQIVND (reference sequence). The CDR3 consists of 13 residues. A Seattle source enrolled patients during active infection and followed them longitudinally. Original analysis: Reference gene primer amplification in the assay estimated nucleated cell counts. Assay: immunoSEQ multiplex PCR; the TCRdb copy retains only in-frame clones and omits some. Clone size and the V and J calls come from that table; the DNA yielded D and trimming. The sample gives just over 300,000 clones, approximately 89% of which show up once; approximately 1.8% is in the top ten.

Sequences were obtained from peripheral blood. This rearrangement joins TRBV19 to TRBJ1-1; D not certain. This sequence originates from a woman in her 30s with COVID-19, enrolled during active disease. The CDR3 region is CASSITSGTEAFF. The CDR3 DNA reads TGTGCCAGTAGTATTACGTCGGGCACTGAAGCTTTCTTT.